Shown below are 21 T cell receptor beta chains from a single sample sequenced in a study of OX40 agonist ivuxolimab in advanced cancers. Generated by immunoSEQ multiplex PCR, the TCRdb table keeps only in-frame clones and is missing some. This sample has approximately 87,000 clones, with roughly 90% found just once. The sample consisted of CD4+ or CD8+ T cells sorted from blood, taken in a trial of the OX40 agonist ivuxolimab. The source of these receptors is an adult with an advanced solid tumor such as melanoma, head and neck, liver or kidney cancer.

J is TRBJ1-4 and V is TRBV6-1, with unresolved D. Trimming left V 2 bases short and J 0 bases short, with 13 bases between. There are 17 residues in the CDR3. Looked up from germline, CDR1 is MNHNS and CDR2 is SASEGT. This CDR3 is CASSERLGGATNEKLFF. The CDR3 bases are TGTGCCAGCAGTGAAAGGTTAGGCGGCGCAACTAATGAAAAACTGTTTTTT.

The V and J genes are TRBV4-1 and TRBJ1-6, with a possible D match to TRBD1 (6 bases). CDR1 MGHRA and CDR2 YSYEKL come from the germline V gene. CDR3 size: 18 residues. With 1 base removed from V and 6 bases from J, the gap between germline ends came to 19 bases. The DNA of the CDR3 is TGCGCCAGCAGCCAAGCCTTTGGACAGCCTGGGATTAATTCACCCCTCCACTTT. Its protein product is CASSQAFGQPGINSPLHF.

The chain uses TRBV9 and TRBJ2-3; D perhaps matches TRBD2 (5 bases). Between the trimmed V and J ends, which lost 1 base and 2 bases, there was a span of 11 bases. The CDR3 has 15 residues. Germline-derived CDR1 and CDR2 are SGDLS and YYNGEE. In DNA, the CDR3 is TGTGCCAGCAGCGTAATAGCGTCTAACACAGATACGCAGTATTTT. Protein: CASSVIASNTDTQYF. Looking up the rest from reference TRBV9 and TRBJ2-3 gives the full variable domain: DSGVTQTPKHLITATGQRVTLRCSPRSGDLSVYWYQQSLDQGLQFLIQYYNGEERAKGNILERFSAQQFPDLHSELNLSSLELGDSALYFCASSVIASNTDTQYFGPGTRLTVL.

The CDR3 spells CASSQVVGEGKGNEQFF. The CDR3 DNA sequence: TGCGCCAGCAGCCAAGTAGTCGGAGAGGGGAAGGGCAATGAGCAGTTCTTC. The chain is built from TRBV4-1 and TRBJ2-1; tentatively, D is TRBD1 or TRBD2 (5 bases each). The V gene lost 1 base and the J gene lost 6 bases, with 19 bases spanning the gap. Germline CDR1 reads MGHRA; CDR2 reads YSYEKL. CDR3 size: 17 residues.

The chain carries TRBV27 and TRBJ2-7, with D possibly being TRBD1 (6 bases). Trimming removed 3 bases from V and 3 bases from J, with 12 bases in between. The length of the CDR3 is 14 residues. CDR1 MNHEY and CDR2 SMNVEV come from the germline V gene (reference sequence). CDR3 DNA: TGTGCCAGCAGTTTTGGGGGCAGTGTCTACGAGCAGTACTTC. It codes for CASSFGGSVYEQYF.

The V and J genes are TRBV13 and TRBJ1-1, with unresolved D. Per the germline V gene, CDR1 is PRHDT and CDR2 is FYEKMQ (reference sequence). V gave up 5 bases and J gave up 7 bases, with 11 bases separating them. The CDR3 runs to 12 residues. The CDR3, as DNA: TGTGCCAGCAGCCCCCAGACTGTTGAAGCTTTCTTT. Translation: CASSPQTVEAFF.

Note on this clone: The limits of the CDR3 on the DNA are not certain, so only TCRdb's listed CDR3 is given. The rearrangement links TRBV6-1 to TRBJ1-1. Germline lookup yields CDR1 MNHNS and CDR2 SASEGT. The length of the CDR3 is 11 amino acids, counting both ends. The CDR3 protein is CASILDTEAFF.

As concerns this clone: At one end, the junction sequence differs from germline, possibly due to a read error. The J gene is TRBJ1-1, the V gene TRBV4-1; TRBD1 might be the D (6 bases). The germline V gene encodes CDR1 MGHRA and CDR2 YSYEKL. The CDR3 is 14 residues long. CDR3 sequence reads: CASSQRGRVTVAFF. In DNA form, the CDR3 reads TGCGCCAGCAGCCAGCGGGGGCGGGTGACTGTAGCTTTCTTT.

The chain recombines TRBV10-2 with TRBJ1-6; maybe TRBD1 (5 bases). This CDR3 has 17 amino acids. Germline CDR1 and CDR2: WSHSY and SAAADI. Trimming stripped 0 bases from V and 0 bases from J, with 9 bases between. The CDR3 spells CASSESGTRSYNSPLHF. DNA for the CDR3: TGCGCCAGCAGTGAGTCAGGGACCCGCTCCTATAATTCACCCCTCCACTTT.

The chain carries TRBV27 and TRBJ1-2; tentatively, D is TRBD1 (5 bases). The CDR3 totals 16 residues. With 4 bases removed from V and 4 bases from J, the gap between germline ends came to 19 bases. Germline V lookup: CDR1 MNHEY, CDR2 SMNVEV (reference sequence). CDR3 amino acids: CASSSKGPREIYGYTF. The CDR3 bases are TGTGCCAGCAGTTCTAAGGGACCCAGGGAGATCTATGGCTACACCTTC.

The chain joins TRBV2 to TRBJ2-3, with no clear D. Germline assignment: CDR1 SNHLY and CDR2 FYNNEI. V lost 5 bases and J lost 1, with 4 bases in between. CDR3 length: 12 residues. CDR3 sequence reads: CASSRGTDTQYF. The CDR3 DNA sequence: TGTGCCAGCAGTCGGGGCACAGATACGCAGTATTTT. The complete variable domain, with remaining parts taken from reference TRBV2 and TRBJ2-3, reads EPEVTQTPSHQVTQMGQEVILRCVPISNHLYFYWYRQILGQKVEFLVSFYNNEISEKSEIFDDQFSVERPDGSNFTLKIRSTKLEDSAMYFCASSRGTDTQYFGPGTRLTVL.

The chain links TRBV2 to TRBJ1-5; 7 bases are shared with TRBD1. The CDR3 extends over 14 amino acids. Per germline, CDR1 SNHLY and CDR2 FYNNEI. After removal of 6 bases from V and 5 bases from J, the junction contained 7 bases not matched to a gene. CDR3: CASSEGAGDQPQHF. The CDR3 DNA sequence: TGTGCCAGCAGCGAGGGGGCAGGGGATCAGCCCCAGCATTTT.

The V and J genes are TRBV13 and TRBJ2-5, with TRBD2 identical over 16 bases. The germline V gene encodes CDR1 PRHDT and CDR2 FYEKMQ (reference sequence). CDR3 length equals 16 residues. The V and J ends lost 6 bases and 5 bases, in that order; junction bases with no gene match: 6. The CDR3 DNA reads TGTGCCAGCAGATACGGGACTAGCGGGGGGGCCGAGACCCAGTACTTC. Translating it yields CASRYGTSGGAETQYF.

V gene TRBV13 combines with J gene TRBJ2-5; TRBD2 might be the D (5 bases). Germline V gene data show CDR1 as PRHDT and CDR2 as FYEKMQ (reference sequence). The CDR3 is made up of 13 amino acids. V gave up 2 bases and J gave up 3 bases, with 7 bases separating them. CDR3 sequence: CASSLRGEETQYF. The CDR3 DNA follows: TGTGCCAGCAGCTTACGGGGAGAAGAGACCCAGTACTTC.

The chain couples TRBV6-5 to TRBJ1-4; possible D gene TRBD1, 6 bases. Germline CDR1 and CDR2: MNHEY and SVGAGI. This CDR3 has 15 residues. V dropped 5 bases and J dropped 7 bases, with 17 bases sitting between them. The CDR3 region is CASSQRRARGEKLFF. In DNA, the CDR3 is TGTGCCAGCAGTCAAAGAAGGGCCAGGGGTGAAAAACTGTTTTTT.

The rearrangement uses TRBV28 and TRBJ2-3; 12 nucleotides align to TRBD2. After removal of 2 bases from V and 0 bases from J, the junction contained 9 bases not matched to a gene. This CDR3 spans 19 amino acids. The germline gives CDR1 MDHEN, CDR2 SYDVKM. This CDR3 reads CASSLNGLAGTSSTDTQYF. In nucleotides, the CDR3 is TGTGCCAGCAGTTTAAACGGACTAGCGGGAACCTCTAGCACAGATACGCAGTATTTT.

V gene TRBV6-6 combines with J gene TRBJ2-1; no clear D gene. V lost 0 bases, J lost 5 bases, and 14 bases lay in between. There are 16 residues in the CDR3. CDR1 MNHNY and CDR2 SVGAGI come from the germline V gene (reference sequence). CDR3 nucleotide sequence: TGTGCCAGCAGTTACTCCCCCGGCAGTCAGAACAATGAGCAGTTCTTC. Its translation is CASSYSPGSQNNEQFF.

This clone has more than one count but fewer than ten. CDR3 DNA sequence: TGTGCCAGCAGCCAACGAGCCCCTGGAAACACCATATATTTT. It codes for CASSQRAPGNTIYF. The V and J genes are TRBV4-2 and TRBJ1-3, with D uncertain. Germline CDR1 and CDR2: LGHNA and YNFKEQ. The CDR3 has 14 amino acids. The germline V and J ends were trimmed by 2 bases and 2 bases, with 7 bases remaining between them.

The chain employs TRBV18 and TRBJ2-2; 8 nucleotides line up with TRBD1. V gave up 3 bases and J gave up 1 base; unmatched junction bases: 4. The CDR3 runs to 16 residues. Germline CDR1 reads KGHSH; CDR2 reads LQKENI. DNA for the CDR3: TGTGCCAGCTCACCCTTGGGACAGGAGAACACCGGGGAGCTGTTTTTT. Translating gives CASSPLGQENTGELFF.

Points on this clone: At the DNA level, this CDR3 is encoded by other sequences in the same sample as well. The CDR3 loop is CASSLRGSNQPQHF. Here the CDR3 DNA reads TGTGCCAGCAGTTTAAGGGGGTCAAATCAGCCCCAGCATTTT. J is TRBJ1-5 and V is TRBV27; the D gene is possibly TRBD1 (6 bases). Germline V gene lookup returns CDR1 MNHEY and CDR2 SMNVEV (reference sequence). V was pared by 2 bases and J by 4 bases, with 9 bases between. CDR3 length: 14 amino acids.

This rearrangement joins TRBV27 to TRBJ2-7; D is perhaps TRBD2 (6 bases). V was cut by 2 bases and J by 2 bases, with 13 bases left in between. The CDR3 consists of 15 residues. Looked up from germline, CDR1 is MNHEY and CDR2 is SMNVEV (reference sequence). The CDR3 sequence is CASSLSGWGAYEQYF. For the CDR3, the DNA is TGTGCCAGCAGTTTAAGTGGGTGGGGGGCCTACGAGCAGTACTTC.